These 5 T cell receptor beta chains were all obtained from the same sample, sequenced in a study of blood T cell repertoires in COVID-19. The method was immunoSEQ multiplex PCR; TCRdb's version includes in-frame clones alone and lacks a portion of them. The sample carries over 150,000 clones, around 80% recorded once. Sequencing was carried out using PBMCs or T cells enriched from blood (not recorded which). The receptor set was obtained from a man between 45 and 60 years old who had recovered from COVID-19.

This clone was picked up a small number of times. The chain combines TRBV5-4 with TRBJ2-1, with 7 positions matching TRBD1. Germline assignment: CDR1 SGHNT and CDR2 YYREEE (reference sequence). This CDR3 comprises 16 residues. V dropped 5 bases and J dropped 2; count of bases not matched to a gene: 10. The CDR3 loop reads CASRNRGGSAYNEQFF. CDR3 coding DNA: TGTGCCAGCAGAAATCGAGGGGGCAGCGCCTACAATGAGCAGTTCTTC.

The chain joins TRBV2 to TRBJ2-5, with 12 bases identical to TRBD2. The CDR3 has 15 amino acids. V lost 6 bases to trimming and J lost 4 bases; unmatched junction nucleotides: 6. Germline values: CDR1 SNHLY, CDR2 FYNNEI. CDR3 coding DNA: TGTGCCAGCAGAGGTACTAGCGGGGGGCGAGAGACCCAGTACTTC. Protein product: CASRGTSGGRETQYF.

The chain joins TRBV5-6 to TRBJ2-1, with a weak D call TRBD2 (6 bases). Trimming took 1 base from V and 4 from J, leaving 15 bases between them. Germline CDR1 reads SGHDT; CDR2 reads YYEEEE. This CDR3 spans 16 amino acids. The CDR3: CASSLYGSGSYNEQFF. CDR3 bases: TGTGCCAGCAGCTTGTATGGTAGCGGATCGTACAATGAGCAGTTCTTC.

The rearrangement joins TRBV7-3 to TRBJ1-2; TRBD1 might be the D (6 bases). Trimming left V 5 bases short and J 6 bases short, with 22 bases between. The CDR3 has 16 amino acids. Germline CDR1 is SGHTA and CDR2 is FQGTGA. CDR3 DNA sequence: TGTGCCAGCAGCACTTCACCGGGACAAATGAACGATGGCTACACCTTC. This gives the protein CASSTSPGQMNDGYTF.

The chain is built from TRBV7-9 and TRBJ2-7, with TRBD2 as a possible D gene (6 bases). The CDR3 is 14 residues long. Germline V lookup: CDR1 SEHNR, CDR2 FQNEAQ (reference sequence). Trimming took off 3 bases at V and 1 base at J, with 10 bases between the two ends. The CDR3 bases are TGTGCCAGCAGCTTGGGCCGGGGGTCCTACGAGCAGTACTTC. Its protein product is CASSLGRGSYEQYF.